This TCR beta chain appears in the sequencing data of a study of TIL therapy for anti-PD-1-resistant metastatic lung cancer (dated by TCRdb to the early 2020s). Regarding the research as a whole: Enrolled patients had a median age of about 50 years (range about 38-75) and a median tumor PD-L1 proportion score of about 5.9%. A median non-synonymous tumor mutation burden of more than 1.2 mutations per megabase was determined across the cohort by whole-exome sequencing. Most of the cohort had lung adenocarcinoma, including a handful of EGFR-mutant tumors and two ALK-rearranged tumors, and half of the patients were either current or former smokers. T cell receptor beta sequencing of tumor and peripheral blood served to follow clonotypes across the tumor, the expanded TIL product, and serial blood samples.

Summary of the overall study and its limitations: TIL culture showed high clonal turnover, with many enriched product clones undetected in the baseline tumor, suggesting clonal contraction rather than faithful expansion. The cohort was highly selected, including more treatment-naive, never-smoker and oncogene-addicted patients than is typical, which limits generalizability. Compared with baseline intratumoral T cells, expanded TIL cultures were more clonal and less diverse (median clonality 6% vs 31%, p < 0.0001). The study protocol defined all tumor marker inferences as exploratory.

TCR beta CDR3 regions were amplified from genomic DNA by bias-controlled multiplex PCR with the immunoSEQ v3 hsTCRB kit. TCR libraries were sequenced on an Illumina NextSeq 500 to roughly 2 million read pairs for survey level or roughly 4.5-6.5 million for deep level. The authors processed their data as follows. V, D and J genes were assigned, non-productive sequences were removed, and clonality was reported by immunoSEQ Analyzer software. To compare repertoires between infused TIL and blood, productive Simpson clonality was used along with the Morisita overlap index of productive TRB rearrangements. TCRdb re-hosts the immuneACCESS table, in-frame sequences only. Its copies lack some clones; in the studies checked, an unresolved V gene accounts for under half of them, and the cause for the rest is not known. That table furnishes V, J and clone size, whereas the DNA furnished D and trimming. The sample contains about 50,000 clones, 71% of them found a single time. The ten biggest clones cover 5.6% of the sample.

Explained via the paper, the time point label denotes: pre-treatment sample, taken before nivolumab and TIL therapy. Baseline tumor samples were excised metastases, mostly pleural nodules or supraclavicular lymph nodes, from the same resection used to grow TIL. Before any PD-1/PD-L1 blockade was given, tumors were harvested, nivolumab was then administered, and patients who progressed went on to receive lymphodepletion, an infusion of expanded TIL, and IL-2. A phase I trial run at two centers enrolled adults with stage 4 NSCLC between late 2017 and 2020. The samples were drawn from an open-label, single-arm phase I trial testing tumor-infiltrating lymphocyte therapy combined with nivolumab in advanced non-small cell lung cancer. Parts of each resected tumor were snap-frozen in liquid nitrogen and kept at -80 degrees C. Using laser-capture macrodissection, tumor regions of interest were selected on H&E sections, then pulverized into approximately 16 mg aliquots and extracted using Qiagen Allprep kits.

Note on this clone: Which antigen it targets is not known. No qualities accompany the bases; no much larger clone lies one base away.

The specimen was tumor tissue, collected at baseline. This TCR came from a person between 30 and 80 years old with non-small cell lung cancer.

The DNA sequence is as follows: TGTGCCAGCAGCGCAGGACCCCCGGGGTTTGCAACTAATGAAAAACTGTTTTTT. It is translated as CASSAGPPGFATNEKLFF. The chain links TRBV9 with TRBJ1-4; the D gene is unclear. The junction carries 18 bases between V and J, which are trimmed by 3 bases and 0 bases respectively. Inclusive of the bounding cysteine and phenylalanine, the CDR3 is 18 residues long. Only the CDR3 DNA is retained, 54 bases long and in frame from the first base. CDR1 and CDR2 are read off the germline V gene as SGDLS and YYNGEE. With the rest looked up from the reference TRBV9 and TRBJ1-4 genes rather than sequenced, the full variable domain is DSGVTQTPKHLITATGQRVTLRCSPRSGDLSVYWYQQSLDQGLQFLIQYYNGEERAKGNILERFSAQQFPDLHSELNLSSLELGDSALYFCASSAGPPGFATNEKLFFGSGTQLSVL.